Below are 15 T cell receptor beta chains sequenced from a single sample in a study of OX40 agonist ivuxolimab in advanced cancers. The library was obtained by the immunoSEQ multiplex PCR assay. In its TCRdb copy, this immuneACCESS table keeps in-frame sequences only and misses some clones. Where compared with another copy, unresolved V genes explain less than half of these, and the others have no known cause. Across this sample there are over 55,000 clones, with about 81% seen only once. 5% of the sample is taken by the ten largest. Sequences were derived from CD4+ or CD8+ T cells sorted from blood, sampled in a trial of the OX40 agonist ivuxolimab. These receptors came from an adult with an advanced solid tumor such as melanoma, head and neck, liver or kidney cancer.

This chain connects TRBV27 to TRBJ2-1, with D hard to call. The CDR3 has 15 amino acids. The germline V gene encodes CDR1 MNHEY and CDR2 SMNVEV (reference sequence). V lost 7 bases, J lost 14 bases, and 27 bases lay in between. Here the CDR3 reads CASTRKPGQDPKEFF. CDR3 DNA sequence: TGTGCCAGCACCAGAAAACCGGGCCAGGATCCGAAGGAGTTCTTC.

The rearrangement joins TRBV6-6 to TRBJ1-5; a possible D gene is TRBD1 (6 bases). CDR3 length: 14 residues. The V and J ends lost 2 bases and 3 bases respectively, with 8 bases between them. Germline loops: CDR1 MNHNY, CDR2 SVGAGI (reference sequence). In nucleotides, the CDR3 is TGTGCCAGCAGTTACGCAGGGGTCAATCAGCCCCAGCATTTT. As protein: CASSYAGVNQPQHF.

This chain connects TRBV19 to TRBJ1-2, with 8 bases aligning to TRBD1. CDR3 length: 15 residues. From germline, CDR1 is LNHDA and CDR2 SQIVND (reference sequence). Trimming cost V 3 bases and J 4 bases; bases outside gene matches: 7. The CDR3 nucleotides read TGTGCCAGTAGTATTGGGACAGGCAATTCCTATGGCTACACCTTC. It yields the protein CASSIGTGNSYGYTF.

This chain joins TRBV6-1 and TRBJ1-5; D gene uncertain. Trimming took 4 bases from V and 8 from J, leaving 9 bases between them. This CDR3 has 12 residues. Germline CDR1 reads MNHNS; CDR2 reads SASEGT. CDR3: CASSGLTEPQHF. CDR3 nucleotides: TGTGCCAGCAGTGGGTTGACGGAGCCCCAGCATTTT.

The chain links TRBV5-4 to TRBJ2-6; D is perhaps TRBD2 (5 bases). CDR1 is SGHNT, CDR2 YYREEE, per germline (reference sequence). The CDR3 runs 15 residues. The V end was cut by 4 bases, the J end by 4 bases, with 12 bases between. The CDR3 DNA reads TGTGCCAGCAGCCCCCGGGAAGCCGGGGCCAACGTCCTGACTTTC. As protein: CASSPREAGANVLTF.

This rearrangement joins TRBV2 to TRBJ1-1; no clear D. Germline V gene data show CDR1 as SNHLY and CDR2 as FYNNEI. Between the trimmed V and J ends, which lost 3 bases and 2 bases, there was a span of 7 bases. This CDR3 has 13 residues. The CDR3 is CASSDTSNTEAFF. CDR3 sequence (DNA): TGTGCCAGCAGTGATACCAGTAACACTGAAGCTTTCTTT.

The J gene is TRBJ2-6, the V gene TRBV5-4; D unresolved. V was cut by 1 base and J by 1 base, with 15 bases left in between. The CDR3 runs to 18 residues. The V gene's germline CDR1 is SGHNT and CDR2 YYREEE (reference sequence). The DNA of the CDR3 is TGTGCCAGCAGCTTGTACGCGCACGGGCCATCTGGGGCCAACGTCCTGACTTTC. Encoded protein: CASSLYAHGPSGANVLTF.

This clone has only one observation. The chain carries TRBV9 and TRBJ1-1, with D possibly being TRBD1 (5 bases). Trimming removed 3 bases from V and 5 bases from J, with 8 bases in between. The germline CDR1 and CDR2 sequences are SGDLS and YYNGEE. This CDR3 is built from 12 residues. Here the CDR3 reads CASSAGSTEAFF. The CDR3 nucleotides are TGTGCCAGCAGCGCAGGGAGTACTGAAGCTTTCTTT.

V usage is TRBV4-1 and J usage is TRBJ1-6; D is uncertain. Germline CDR1 and CDR2: MGHRA and YSYEKL. The V and J ends lost 2 bases and 3 bases respectively, with 20 bases between them. The CDR3 extends over 19 amino acids. In DNA, the CDR3 is TGCGCCAGCAGCCAACAGAATATTCGGGCTATAATCTATAATTCACCCCTCCACTTT. The encoded protein is CASSQQNIRAIIYNSPLHF.

The V gene is TRBV5-4, the J gene TRBJ2-1, with TRBD2 matching 10 bases. The CDR3 consists of 16 residues. V dropped 1 base and J dropped 7; count of bases not matched to a gene: 8. Germline V gene data show CDR1 as SGHNT and CDR2 as YYREEE (reference sequence). The CDR3: CASSLLAGGDINEQFF. The DNA of the CDR3 is TGTGCCAGCAGCTTGTTAGCGGGAGGCGATATAAATGAGCAGTTCTTC.

This clone has a handful of counts. This chain uses TRBV2 with TRBJ1-4; D uncertain. Between the trimmed V and J ends, which lost 7 bases and 8 bases, there was a span of 14 bases. Germline assignment: CDR1 SNHLY and CDR2 FYNNEI. The CDR3 is made up of 13 amino acids. CDR3 protein: CASNSQLEEKLFF. The CDR3 DNA reads TGTGCCAGCAACTCCCAACTAGAAGAAAAACTGTTTTTT.

V usage is TRBV30 and J usage is TRBJ2-1; 8 bases fit TRBD2. With V trimmed by 3 bases and J by 0 bases, 25 bases remained unmatched. Germline loops: CDR1 GTSNPN, CDR2 SVGIG (reference sequence). This CDR3 spans 22 amino acids. In DNA, the CDR3 is TGTGCCTGGAGACAAAACCCAAGTATACAGGGCCAGCGGGAGAGCTCCTACAATGAGCAGTTCTTC. It codes for CAWRQNPSIQGQRESSYNEQFF.

The chain has TRBV29-1 and TRBJ2-3, with unresolved D. The ends were cut back, 3 bases at V and 2 bases at J, with 9 bases in the middle. The CDR3 is 13 residues long. In germline, CDR1 is SQVTM, CDR2 ANQGSEA. The CDR3 spells CSVEVDLTDTQYF. The DNA of the CDR3 is TGCAGCGTTGAGGTGGACCTCACAGATACGCAGTATTTT.

The chain employs TRBV2 and TRBJ1-3, with TRBD1 identical over 7 bases. The CDR3 has 15 amino acids. J gave up 4 bases and V 6 bases, and 9 bases lay outside the gene matches. CDR1 SNHLY and CDR2 FYNNEI come from the germline V gene. The CDR3 here is CASRVSTGTGNTIYF. The CDR3 DNA reads TGTGCCAGCAGGGTATCGACAGGGACGGGAAACACCATATATTTT.

The chain links TRBV9 to TRBJ2-1; perhaps D is TRBD1 or TRBD2 (5 bases each). Deletions cut 4 bases from V and 6 bases from J, with 11 bases between. The CDR3 spans 13 residues. Germline CDR1 SGDLS, CDR2 YYNGEE. As DNA, the CDR3 is TGTGCCAGCAGCAAGGGGACCCTCAATGAGCAGTTCTTC. Protein: CASSKGTLNEQFF.